The clone carrying this T cell receptor beta chain was seen more than once but under ten times. Repertoires were generated with immunoSEQ multiplex PCR, while TCRdb's copy carries only in-frame clones and drops some. The profile shows around 180,000 clones, roughly 83% of them singletons. Cohort allocation depended upon clinical history that participants reported. This entry comes from a study of blood T cell repertoires in COVID-19. Trimming shortened V by 5 bases and J by 4 bases, and 14 bases separated the two germline ends. Germline loops: CDR1 SGHTA, CDR2 FQGNSA. This CDR3 region has 14 residues.

Sequencing was done on a sample of PBMCs or T cells enriched from blood (not recorded which). This sequence joins TRBV7-2 and TRBJ1-2; possibly TRBD1 for D (5 bases). This clonotype was obtained from a woman aged 25 to 39 who had recovered from COVID-19. CDR3 coding DNA: TGTGCCAGCAGCGACCGACAGCCTGGCTATGGCTACACCTTC. Translated: CASSDRQPGYGYTF.